The clone carrying this TCR beta chain came up a few times. These data are taken from a study of blood T cells in healthy people across ages. Across the study: About one barcoded beta molecule per two T cells was the capture yield of template switching.

Each sample gave at least 6 million isolated PBMCs. A J-beta primer mix and a sample-barcoded 5' primer were used in a second PCR of about 7 to 12 cycles. A 12-random-nucleotide template-switch adaptor tagged each cDNA molecule. TCRdb processed the 5' RACE reads anew with MiXCR; each CDR3 protein has one entry. The data contain about 1.6 million distinct CDR3 sequences, 34% of them singletons. Sequenced input: blood. The receptor was isolated from a woman in her 30s in good health.

This CDR3 is CASSPGTSGIFTDTQYF. The CDR3 nucleotides read TGTGCCAGCAGTCCCGGGACTAGCGGCATTTTCACAGATACGCAGTATTTT. The chain carries TRBV27 and TRBJ2-3, with 11 bases aligning to TRBD2. Germline V gene lookup returns CDR1 MNHEY and CDR2 SMNVEV (reference sequence). Trimming at V came to 5 bases and at J to 2 bases, leaving 9 bases not matched to a gene. The CDR3 is made up of 17 amino acids.